This TCR beta chain was identified during a study of OX40 agonist ivuxolimab in advanced cancers. Using immunoSEQ multiplex PCR, the repertoire was profiled, and TCRdb retains in-frame clones only, with some absent. This table holds roughly 89,000 clones, approximately 91% found once. The CDR3 is 14 amino acids. Germline V CDR1 and CDR2: SQVTM, ANQGSEA. The V and J ends lost 7 bases and 8 bases respectively, with 22 bases between them. The specimen comprised CD4+ or CD8+ T cells sorted from blood, sampled in a trial of the OX40 agonist ivuxolimab. This TCR derives from an adult with an advanced solid tumor such as melanoma, head and neck, liver or kidney cancer. This chain joins TRBV29-1 and TRBJ2-3, with D perhaps TRBD1 or TRBD2 (5 bases each). The CDR3 reads CSATGAAGGGTQYF. CDR3 DNA sequence: TGCAGCGCCACTGGGGCGGCGGGCGGAGGTACGCAGTATTTT.